This T cell receptor beta chain emerged from a study of human T cells and chemical hapten exposure. Findings and caveats of the study: Unchanged with DPC sensitization were TCRs above 1 in 1000 frequency.

Specified time point: patch test 1, 2 weeks after DPC sensitization. The sample's treatment: therapeutic diphenylcyclopropenone sensitization with weekly scalp DPC. Drawing of blood took place ahead of applying each patch test. The library labeled individual cDNA molecules by adding unique molecular identifiers to them. TCRdb passed the RACE reads through MiXCR, listing each CDR3 protein once. In the table there are about 110,000 distinct CDR3 sequences, 9.5% to 12% of which are singletons. Many counts were recorded for this clonotype. Antigen unknown. The CDR3 consists of 14 residues. The V gene lost 1 base and the J gene lost 2 bases, with 8 bases spanning the gap. Germline assignment: CDR1 SGHTA and CDR2 FQGNSA.

Sample: whole blood, taken in connection with sensitization to the hapten diphenylcyclopropenone (DPC). The TCR comes from a woman aged 40 to 50 with alopecia areata. Some clones in this sample may be carry-over from other donors' samples. The chain recombines TRBV7-2 with TRBJ2-5; D remains ambiguous. The CDR3 DNA reads as TGTGCCAGCAGCTTAGTAGGCTCACAAGAGACCCAGTACTTC. Protein product: CASSLVGSQETQYF. The whole variable domain, remainder taken from reference TRBV7-2 and TRBJ2-5, is GAGVSQSPSNKVTEKGKDVELRCDPISGHTALYWYRQSLGQGLEFLIYFQGNSAPDKSGLPSDRFSAERTGGSVSTLTIQRTQQEDSAVYLCASSLVGSQETQYFGPGTRLLVL.